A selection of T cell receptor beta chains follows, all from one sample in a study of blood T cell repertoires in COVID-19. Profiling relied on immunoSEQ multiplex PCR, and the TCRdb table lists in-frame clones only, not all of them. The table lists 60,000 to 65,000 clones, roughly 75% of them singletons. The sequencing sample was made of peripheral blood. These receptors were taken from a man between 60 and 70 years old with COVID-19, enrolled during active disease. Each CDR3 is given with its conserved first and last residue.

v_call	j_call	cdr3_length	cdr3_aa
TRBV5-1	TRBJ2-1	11	CASSSGDEQFF
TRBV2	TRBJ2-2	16	CASGGLGLATAGELFF
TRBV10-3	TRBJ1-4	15	CAISEHRADTEKLFF
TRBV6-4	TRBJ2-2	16	CASSTRFRTNTGELFF
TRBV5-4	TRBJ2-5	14	CASSPRGTMETQYF
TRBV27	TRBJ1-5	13	CATSTGGGQPQHF
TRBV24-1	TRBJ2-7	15	CATSDPGTGSYEQYF
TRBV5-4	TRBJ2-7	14	CASSLQGQGAEQYF
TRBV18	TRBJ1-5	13	CASSRQAMQPQHF
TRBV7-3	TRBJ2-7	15	CASSASGGISYEQYF
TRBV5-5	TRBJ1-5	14	CASTYDSSNQPQHF
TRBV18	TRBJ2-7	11	CASSPGPEQYF
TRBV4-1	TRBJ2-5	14	CASSPTAGPETQYF
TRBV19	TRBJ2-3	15	CASSTAGGYTDTQYF
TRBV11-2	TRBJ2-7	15	CASSLGIAGGYEQYF
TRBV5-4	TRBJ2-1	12	CASSLLGDEQFF
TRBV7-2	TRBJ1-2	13	CASSLGPSDGYTF
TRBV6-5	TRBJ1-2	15	CASSDGGGGGYGYTF
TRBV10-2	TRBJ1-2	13	CASKYRVDYGYTF
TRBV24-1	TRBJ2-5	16	CATSDPLTGPQETQYF
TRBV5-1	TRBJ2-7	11	CASSSYYEQYF
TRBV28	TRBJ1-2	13	CASSLGQAYGYTF
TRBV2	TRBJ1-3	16	CASSPNSPGGGNTIYF
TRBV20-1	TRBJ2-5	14	CSATEGSAGGTQYF
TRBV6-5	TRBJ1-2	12	CASKGGAFGYTF
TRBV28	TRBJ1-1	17	CASSLPGKGLGNTEAFF
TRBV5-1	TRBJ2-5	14	CASSLVAVQETQYF
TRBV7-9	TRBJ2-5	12	CASSPTEETQYF
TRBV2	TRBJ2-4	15	CASSVGRTPGNIQYF
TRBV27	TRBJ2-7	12	CAIRDRSYEQYF
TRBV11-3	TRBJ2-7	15	CASSLGIGGAYEQYF
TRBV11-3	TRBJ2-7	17	CASSLPPASGKSGEQYF
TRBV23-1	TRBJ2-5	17	CASSQSEKQGGMETQYF
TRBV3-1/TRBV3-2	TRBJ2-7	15	CASSQAGQGPYEQYF
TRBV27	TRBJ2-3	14	CASSFASGTDTQYF
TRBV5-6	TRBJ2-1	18	CASSLFGTGVSSYNEQFF
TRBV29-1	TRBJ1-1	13	CSVVVGRGTEAFF
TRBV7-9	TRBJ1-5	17	CASSYATGTGSNQPQHF
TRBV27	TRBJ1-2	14	CASSLEGSNYGYTF
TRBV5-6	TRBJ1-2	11	CASSLRQGYTF
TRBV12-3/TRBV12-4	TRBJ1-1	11	CASRQDGRAFF
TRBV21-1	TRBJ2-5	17	CASSLYGGLADQETQYF
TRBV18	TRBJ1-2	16	CASSPTGQGEGYGYTF
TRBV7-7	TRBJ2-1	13	CASSPRGGGWQFF
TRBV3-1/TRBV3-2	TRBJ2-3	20	CASSQESASGTGSLGDTQYF
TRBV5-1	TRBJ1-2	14	CASSLRQGDYGYTF
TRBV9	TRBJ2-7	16	CASSVGSGGASYEQYF
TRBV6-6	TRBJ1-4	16	CASSRNPGEWGEKLFF
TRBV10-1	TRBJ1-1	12	CASSRVGSEAFF
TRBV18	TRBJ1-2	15	CASSPELTDDYGYTF